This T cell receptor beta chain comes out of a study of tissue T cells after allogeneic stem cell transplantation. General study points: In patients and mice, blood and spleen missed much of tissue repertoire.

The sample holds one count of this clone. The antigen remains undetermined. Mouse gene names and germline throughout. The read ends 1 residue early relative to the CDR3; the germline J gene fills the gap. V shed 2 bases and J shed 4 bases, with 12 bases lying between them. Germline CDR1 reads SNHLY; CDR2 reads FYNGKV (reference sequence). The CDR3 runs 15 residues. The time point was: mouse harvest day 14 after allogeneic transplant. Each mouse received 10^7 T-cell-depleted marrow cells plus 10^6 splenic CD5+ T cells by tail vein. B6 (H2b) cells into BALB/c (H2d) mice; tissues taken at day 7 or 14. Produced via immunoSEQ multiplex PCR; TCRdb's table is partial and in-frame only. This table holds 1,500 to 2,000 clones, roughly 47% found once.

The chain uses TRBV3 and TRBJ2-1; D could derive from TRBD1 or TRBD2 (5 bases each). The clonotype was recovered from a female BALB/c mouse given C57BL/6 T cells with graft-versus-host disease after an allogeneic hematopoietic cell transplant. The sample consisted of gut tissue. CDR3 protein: CASSLRGARYAEQFF. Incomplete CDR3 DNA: TGTGCCAGCAGCTTACGGGGCGCGAGGTATGCTGAGCAGTTC.